A selection of T cell receptor beta chains follows, all from one sample in a study of T cell repertoires in cytomegalovirus infection. TCRdb redid the calling of the reads with MiXCR, one entry per CDR3 protein. This sample yields about 200,000 distinct CDR3 sequences, of which less than 9.5% are seen a single time; about 4.2% belongs to the top ten. Sequencing was carried out using PBMCs. These receptors were obtained from a human donor in good health (CMV status not recorded). Some clones in this sample may be carry-over from other donors' samples. The CDR3 runs from the conserved cysteine through the conserved F or W. The order of the fields is V gene, clone size, D gene, J gene, CDR3 protein, CDR3 DNA. The D gene is left open where the match is weak. Only some rows state a clone size, as once, few, many or a class for expanded clones.

TRBV7-2	many	.	TRBJ2-2	CASTPNLGELFF	TGTGCCAGCACCCCAAACTTAGGGGAGCTGTTTTTT
TRBV20-1	.	TRBD2	TRBJ2-2	CSARGSGGVSDGELFF	TGCAGTGCTAGAGGAAGCGGGGGGGTATCAGACGGGGAGCTGTTTTTT
TRBV9	.	.	TRBJ1-1	CASIVGVKGDTEAFF	TGTGCCAGCATCGTAGGTGTCAAAGGAGACACTGAAGCTTTCTTT
TRBV28	many	.	TRBJ1-1	CASSPGGFPSGNTEAFF	TGTGCCAGCAGTCCGGGCGGGTTCCCCTCGGGGAACACTGAAGCTTTCTTT
TRBV27	.	.	TRBJ2-7	CASSRATLSYEQYF	TGTGCCAGCAGCCGGGCCACTCTTTCCTACGAGCAGTACTTC
TRBV7-2	.	.	TRBJ2-7	CASSLVAVTPSYEQYF	TGTGCCAGCAGCTTAGTGGCTGTGACTCCCTCCTACGAGCAGTACTTC
TRBV7-9	many	.	TRBJ2-7	CASSPTGSPYEQYF	TGTGCCAGCAGCCCCACAGGATCCCCCTACGAGCAGTACTTC
TRBV12-3/TRBV12-4	many	.	TRBJ2-1	CASSFLAGNEQFF	TGTGCCAGCAGTTTCCTAGCCGGGAATGAGCAGTTCTTC
TRBV7-9	many	.	TRBJ1-1	CASSLDAGYRSEAFF	TGTGCCAGCAGCTTAGACGCAGGATATAGGTCTGAAGCTTTCTTT
TRBV7-2	many	.	TRBJ1-2	CASSLVASGYTF	TGTGCCAGCAGCTTAGTCGCCAGTGGGTACACCTTC
TRBV6-5	many	TRBD1	TRBJ2-7	CASSPGTGIYEQYF	TGTGCCAGCAGTCCCGGGACAGGGATCTACGAGCAGTACTTC
TRBV2	many	TRBD2	TRBJ2-1	CAIIHSGRDNEQFF	TGTGCCATCATTCATAGCGGGAGAGACAATGAGCAGTTCTTC
TRBV28	many	TRBD2	TRBJ2-7	CASSPRLAGSAYEQYF	TGTGCCAGCAGTCCAAGACTAGCGGGGTCTGCCTACGAGCAGTACTTC
TRBV7-2	many	TRBD2	TRBJ2-7	CASSLTSGISYEQYF	TGTGCCAGCAGCTTGACTAGCGGGATATCTTACGAGCAGTACTTC
TRBV28	many	.	TRBJ1-1	CASSLKIGLNTEAFF	TGTGCCAGCAGTTTAAAGATAGGCTTGAACACTGAAGCTTTCTTT
TRBV12-5	many	TRBD1	TRBJ1-2	CASGDGTGYEYGYTF	TGTGCTAGTGGGGATGGGACAGGATATGAGTATGGCTACACCTTC
TRBV7-2	many	TRBD1	TRBJ1-2	CASSLTGVDYGYTF	TGTGCCAGCAGCCTTACAGGGGTTGACTATGGCTACACCTTC
TRBV15	few	.	TRBJ2-1	CATSRERRVLYNEQFF	TGTGCCACCAGCAGAGAAAGACGGGTACTCTACAATGAGCAGTTCTTC
TRBV25-1	.	.	TRBJ1-6	CASSPSGGFYNSPLHF	TGTGCCAGCAGCCCCTCCGGTGGGTTCTATAATTCACCCCTCCACTTT
TRBV7-2	.	.	TRBJ2-5	CASSFRTQETQYF	TGTGCCAGCAGCTTCCGGACTCAAGAGACCCAGTACTTC
TRBV9	.	.	TRBJ2-1	CASNLGGTSYNEQFF	TGTGCCAGCAACCTAGGGGGGACTTCCTACAATGAGCAGTTCTTC
TRBV6-2/TRBV6-3	few	TRBD2	TRBJ2-5	CASSHGLALEETQYF	TGTGCCAGCAGCCACGGACTAGCGCTCGAAGAGACCCAGTACTTC
TRBV20-1	.	TRBD2	TRBJ2-7	CSARDGNSGRYEQYF	TGCAGTGCTAGAGATGGAAATAGCGGGAGATACGAGCAGTACTTC
TRBV7-2	many	.	TRBJ1-1	CASSLKDGGSAFF	TGTGCCAGCAGCTTAAAGGATGGAGGGTCAGCTTTCTTT
TRBV12-3/TRBV12-4	many	TRBD1	TRBJ1-5	CASSLTGVQPQHF	TGTGCCAGCAGTTTAACAGGGGTTCAGCCCCAGCATTTT
TRBV4-3	.	.	TRBJ1-2	CASSQVDRSYGYTF	TGCGCCAGCAGCCAGGTCGACAGGAGCTATGGCTACACCTTC
TRBV2	few	.	TRBJ1-1	CASSAQGSTEAFF	TGTGCCAGCAGTGCTCAGGGGAGCACTGAAGCTTTCTTT
TRBV7-2	many	.	TRBJ2-6	CASSLVVDSGANVLTF	TGTGCCAGCAGCTTAGTGGTGGACTCTGGGGCCAACGTCCTGACTTTC
TRBV12-3/TRBV12-4	few	.	TRBJ2-4	CASSPSDIQYF	TGTGCCAGCAGCCCCAGCGACATTCAGTACTTC
TRBV7-2	.	TRBD1	TRBJ2-7	CASSLFGTGVHEQYF	TGTGCCAGCAGCTTATTCGGGACAGGGGTCCACGAGCAGTACTTC
TRBV28	many	.	TRBJ2-7	CASSFPPGDYEQYF	TGTGCCAGCAGTTTTCCCCCTGGGGACTACGAGCAGTACTTC
TRBV6-2/TRBV6-3	many	TRBD1	TRBJ2-1	CASSPGQEYNEQFF	TGTGCCAGCAGTCCGGGACAGGAGTACAATGAGCAGTTCTTC
TRBV7-2	many	.	TRBJ1-5	CASSLVGGVNWPQHF	TGTGCCAGCAGCTTAGTGGGGGGAGTAAACTGGCCCCAGCATTTT
TRBV6-1	many	TRBD1	TRBJ1-2	CASSEGQVGGYTF	TGTGCCAGCAGTGAGGGACAGGTCGGTGGCTACACCTTC
TRBV28	many	TRBD2	TRBJ2-7	CASSSGGRPEQYF	TGTGCCAGCAGTTCGGGCGGGAGACCCGAGCAGTACTTC
TRBV28	few	.	TRBJ2-7	CASSLRVKHYEQYF	TGTGCCAGCAGTTTAAGGGTTAAACATTACGAGCAGTACTTC
TRBV19	many	TRBD2	TRBJ2-1	CASSGSLGLDNEQFF	TGTGCCAGTAGTGGAAGCCTGGGACTAGACAATGAGCAGTTCTTC
TRBV4-2	many	.	TRBJ1-2	CASSQDLYGYTF	TGTGCCAGCAGCCAAGATCTGTATGGCTACACCTTC
TRBV30	once	TRBD1	TRBJ2-7	CAWSVRGQGSYEQYF	TGTGCCTGGAGTGTTAGAGGACAGGGAAGCTACGAGCAGTACTTC
TRBV19	.	TRBD1	TRBJ1-2	CASSSQQGANGYTF	TGTGCCAGTAGTTCCCAACAGGGGGCGAATGGCTACACCTTC
TRBV14	many	.	TRBJ2-6	CASSQLWGKGANVLTF	TGTGCCAGCAGCCAATTATGGGGAAAAGGGGCCAACGTCCTGACTTTC
TRBV6-2/TRBV6-3	many	.	TRBJ2-5	CATLDWTDQETQYF	TGTGCCACTTTGGACTGGACAGACCAAGAGACCCAGTACTTC
TRBV28	many	.	TRBJ2-7	CASSLGYGPDEQYF	TGTGCCAGCAGTTTAGGGTACGGGCCGGACGAGCAGTACTTC
TRBV7-9	many	TRBD1	TRBJ1-2	CASSPGQGRNEF	TGTGCCAGCAGCCCCGGACAGGGTCGAAACGAGTTC
TRBV20-1	few	.	TRBJ1-2	CITPGTPNGYTF	TGCATCACACCCGGGACACCGAATGGCTACACCTTC
TRBV19	.	TRBD2	TRBJ2-3	CASSIAGGRGTDTQYF	TGTGCCAGTAGTATAGCCGGCGGGAGAGGAACAGATACGCAGTATTTT
TRBV28	many	.	TRBJ2-1	CASSSPLRNEQFF	TGTGCCAGCAGTTCTCCACTTAGGAATGAGCAGTTCTTC
TRBV7-8	many	TRBD2	TRBJ2-1	CASSLVSLADYNEQFF	TGTGCCAGCAGCTTAGTTAGTCTAGCGGACTACAATGAGCAGTTCTTC
TRBV29-1	many	TRBD2	TRBJ2-5	CSVGTGLVLQETQYF	TGCAGCGTTGGGACGGGACTAGTGCTCCAAGAGACCCAGTACTTC
TRBV5-1	.	TRBD1	TRBJ2-1	CASSLVGQGSNEQFF	TGCGCCAGCAGCTTGGTTGGACAGGGGTCGAATGAGCAGTTCTTC
TRBV7-3	many	TRBD2	TRBJ2-1	CASSLGVLAGGPTDEQFF	TGTGCCAGCAGCTTAGGCGTTCTAGCGGGAGGGCCTACTGATGAGCAGTTCTTC
TRBV6-2/TRBV6-3	.	TRBD1	TRBJ1-1	CASSGGTGALNTEAFF	TGTGCCAGCAGTGGTGGGACAGGGGCTTTGAACACTGAAGCTTTCTTT
TRBV12-3/TRBV12-4	.	.	TRBJ1-4	CASTRTSSEKLFF	TGTGCCTCAACGCGGACAAGCAGTGAAAAACTGTTTTTT
TRBV5-1	few	TRBD2	TRBJ2-3	CASSSLAGGRDTQYF	TGCGCCAGCAGCTCCCTAGCGGGGGGCCGGGATACGCAGTATTTT
TRBV14	few	.	TRBJ2-6	CASSQVVGSGANVLTF	TGTGCCAGCAGCCAAGTCGTTGGCTCTGGGGCCAACGTCCTGACTTTC
TRBV28	few	.	TRBJ2-7	CASSLVKQYF	TGTGCCAGCAGTTTAGTGAAGCAGTACTTC
TRBV14	.	.	TRBJ1-5	CASSQEGGRNQPQHF	TGTGCCAGCAGCCAAGAAGGGGGAAGGAATCAGCCCCAGCATTTT
TRBV5-6	many	.	TRBJ2-5	CASSVARALGETQYF	TGTGCCAGCAGCGTGGCCCGGGCCCTAGGGGAGACCCAGTACTTC